This T cell receptor (beta chain) was captured in a study of cytomegalovirus exposure and HLA in healthy donors. Study-level information: Early released data comprised 80 million to 100 million unique TCRs from HLA-typed donors. General study results and limits: In a later analysis, donors in an Asian-associated ancestry cluster reportedly had fewer N-insertions in productive TCRs than the cohort mean. The classifier was said to identify cytomegalovirus status with high specificity and sensitivity. The study put around 180 TCR beta chains on its list as cytomegalovirus-associated.

CDR1 SGHRS and CDR2 YFSETQ come from the germline V gene. With 4 bases removed from V and 5 bases from J, the gap between germline ends came to 15 bases. The CDR3 has 14 amino acids. Concerning this clone: Antigen specificity is unknown.

13 Jbeta primers and 60 Vbeta primers were used for the PCR. The data were produced by immunoSEQ multiplex PCR, yet TCRdb's version contains in-frame clones alone and is incomplete. Among about 110,000 clones listed, approximately 80% were seen once. Sequencing input: PBMCs. This clonotype was obtained from a woman in her twenties or thirties in good health and CMV-seronegative. The gene calls are TRBV5-1 and TRBJ2-5, with TRBD1 as a possible D gene (6 bases). The CDR3: CASSTQGLGETQYF. As DNA, the CDR3 is TGCGCCAGCAGCACCCAGGGGTTGGGTGAGACCCAGTACTTC.